The 24 T cell receptor beta chains presented below share a single source sample, sequenced in a study of CXCR3-negative and CXCR3-positive naive CD8 T cells. All TRB cDNA libraries came from 5' RACE performed with UMI labels. Using the 5' RACE reads, TCRdb records one entry per CDR3 protein without DNA. This repertoire includes about 80,000 distinct CDR3 sequences. The specimen sequenced was naive CXCR3- CD8+ T cells from blood. Subset reported: CD45RO-CCR7+CD27+CD95- naive CD8+ T cells lacking CXCR3 (TNR3-). The receptors originated from a human donor in good health. Some clones in this sample may be carry-over from other donors' samples.

This chain joins TRBV4-3 and TRBJ2-3; absent DNA, TCRdb's TRBD1 call cannot be checked. Germline lookup yields CDR1 LGHNA and CDR2 YSLEER. This CDR3 is 16 amino acids long. The CDR3 sequence: CASSQGESGATDTQYF.

The rearrangement links TRBV28 to TRBJ2-7; TCRdb indicates TRBD2, and absent DNA this call remains unverified. Per germline, CDR1 MDHEN and CDR2 SYDVKM. The CDR3 has 17 residues. Here the CDR3 reads CASSLGGTSGDSYEQYF.

V gene TRBV7-9 combines with J gene TRBJ2-1; TCRdb calls TRBD2, which cannot be checked without DNA. This CDR3 is 15 amino acids long. Looked up from germline, CDR1 is SEHNR and CDR2 is FQNEAQ (reference sequence). The CDR3 reads CASSIRDSSYNEQFF.

This chain links TRBV6-6 with TRBJ2-5; TCRdb's assignment of TRBD2 cannot be checked, as there is no DNA. CDR1 and CDR2 (germline): MNHNY, SVGAGI (reference sequence). This CDR3 comprises 15 residues. CDR3: CAGASLAGGTETQYF.

This sequence joins TRBV12-3 or TRBV12-4 and TRBJ2-7; the TCRdb call, TRBD2, lacks DNA for checking. The CDR3 length is 19 residues. This chain's CDR3 is CASSLNVLAGDQLPYEQYF.

The J gene is TRBJ2-1, the V gene TRBV12-3 or TRBV12-4; TCRdb's D call, TRBD1, is unchecked because there is no DNA. This CDR3 has 12 residues. CDR3 region: CASSPHPGEQFF.

The chain has TRBV6-5 and TRBJ2-3; TCRdb proposes TRBD1, but this gene call is untestable without DNA. CDR1 and CDR2 (germline): MNHEY, SVGAGI. The CDR3 has 14 amino acids. The CDR3: CASSYEARGYTQYF.

CDR3 sequence reads: CASSLARVGQPQHF. The V gene is TRBV12-3 or TRBV12-4, the J gene TRBJ1-5; no DNA is available, so the TRBD1 call from TCRdb remains unchecked. There are 14 residues in the CDR3.

The V call is TRBV29-1, the J call TRBJ1-5; TCRdb's D call of TRBD1 is untestable without DNA. The CDR3 sequence is 17 residues long. Germline-derived CDR1 and CDR2 are SQVTM and ANQGSEA. The CDR3 reads CSVEDGRGAYSNQPQHF.

The chain is built from TRBV18 and TRBJ2-1; no DNA is available, so the TRBD2 call from TCRdb remains unchecked. The CDR3 contains 17 residues. CDR1 KGHSH and CDR2 LQKENI come from the germline V gene. Here the CDR3 reads CASSPAAGLAGLDEQFF.

The chain links TRBV4-1 to TRBJ2-1; lacking DNA, the TRBD1 call made by TCRdb goes unchecked. The germline V gene has CDR1 MGHRA and CDR2 YSYEKL. CDR3 length equals 16 residues. The CDR3 region is CASSQPGPPVGNEQFF.

The V gene is TRBV29-1, the J gene TRBJ2-2; TCRdb outputs TRBD2, but without DNA this stays unchecked. The CDR3 totals 14 residues. Germline CDR1 and CDR2: SQVTM and ANQGSEA. CDR3 region: CSGALAGVTGELFF.

V usage is TRBV3-1 and J usage is TRBJ2-1; absent DNA, TCRdb's TRBD2 call cannot be checked. Germline values: CDR1 LGHDT, CDR2 YNNKEL (reference sequence). The CDR3 is 18 amino acids. The CDR3 loop reads CASSQDVAGGLEGNEQFF.

This chain joins TRBV4-3 and TRBJ2-3; without DNA, the TCRdb call of TRBD1 cannot be checked. The CDR3 runs to 18 residues. The germline CDR1 and CDR2 sequences are LGHNA and YSLEER. CDR3 amino acids: CASSPQVTGTPHTDTQYF.

The J gene is TRBJ2-6, the V gene TRBV4-2; the D gene TCRdb calls, TRBD2, cannot be checked with no DNA. CDR1 is LGHNA and CDR2 is YNFKEQ in the germline V gene. This CDR3 spans 18 amino acids. The CDR3 sequence is CASSPFAGGLSGANVLTF.

The genes are TRBV29-1 and TRBJ2-1; the TRBD1 assignment by TCRdb is unverifiable without DNA. There are 16 residues in the CDR3. Per the germline V gene, CDR1 is SQVTM and CDR2 is ANQGSEA. The CDR3 sequence is CSVEAPSRGSYNEQFF.

This clonotype is medium-sized (0.01 to 0.1%) by frequency. The CDR3 region is CASSLGRGEAFF. The chain uses TRBV6-2 or TRBV6-3 and TRBJ1-1; no DNA is available, so the TRBD1 call from TCRdb remains unchecked. CDR1 and CDR2 from the germline V gene are MNHEY and SVGEGT. The CDR3 is made up of 12 amino acids.

This chain connects TRBV9 to TRBJ2-1; TCRdb lists TRBD1, though no DNA is available to test this call. The CDR3 spans 13 residues. Germline V gene sequence: CDR1 SGDLS, CDR2 YYNGEE. The CDR3 loop reads CASSHGTDYEQFF.

The rearrangement uses TRBV12-3 or TRBV12-4 and TRBJ2-1; TCRdb gives TRBD1 as the D gene, but with no DNA this cannot be confirmed. The CDR3 totals 15 residues. The CDR3 sequence is CASTLYLAPYNEQFF.

J is TRBJ2-1 and V is TRBV29-1; the D call of TRBD2 rests on TCRdb alone, since no DNA is present to check it. Germline assignment: CDR1 SQVTM and CDR2 ANQGSEA. The CDR3 contains 14 residues. CDR3: CSARGLAGRNEQFF.

This chain links TRBV2 with TRBJ2-2; TCRdb selects TRBD1, and the lack of DNA leaves this call unchecked. Germline V gene data show CDR1 as SNHLY and CDR2 as FYNNEI. This CDR3 spans 15 amino acids. The CDR3 here is CASSPGVVDTGELFF.

The chain has TRBV28 and TRBJ1-5; absent DNA, TCRdb's TRBD1 call cannot be checked. Germline values: CDR1 MDHEN, CDR2 SYDVKM. This CDR3 contains 16 residues. The CDR3 protein is CASRADRDSLNQPQHF.

The chain uses TRBV12-3 or TRBV12-4 and TRBJ2-1; there is no DNA to check the TCRdb D call of TRBD1. The CDR3 loop spans 15 amino acids. CDR3 residues: CASSLEHPQGSEQFF.

The chain carries TRBV4-1 and TRBJ1-5. The CDR3 sequence is 14 residues long. Germline V gene data show CDR1 as MGHRA and CDR2 as YSYEKL. Here the CDR3 reads CASSQIGSHQPQHF.